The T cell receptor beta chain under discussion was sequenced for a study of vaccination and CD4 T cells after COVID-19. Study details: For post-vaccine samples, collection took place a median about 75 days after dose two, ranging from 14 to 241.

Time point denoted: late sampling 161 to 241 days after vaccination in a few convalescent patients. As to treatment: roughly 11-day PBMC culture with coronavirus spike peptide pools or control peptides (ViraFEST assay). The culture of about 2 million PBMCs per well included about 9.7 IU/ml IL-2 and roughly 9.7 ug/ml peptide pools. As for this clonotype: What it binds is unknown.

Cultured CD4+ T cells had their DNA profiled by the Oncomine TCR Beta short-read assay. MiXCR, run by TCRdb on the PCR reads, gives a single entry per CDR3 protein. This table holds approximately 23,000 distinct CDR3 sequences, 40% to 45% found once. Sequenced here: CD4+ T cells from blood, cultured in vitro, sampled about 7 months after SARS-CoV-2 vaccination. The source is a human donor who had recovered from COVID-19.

CDR3 sequence (DNA): TGTGCCAGCAGCCCACAGGGAGGTCAAGAGACCCAGTACTTC. It translates to CASSPQGGQETQYF. V and J are TRBV28 and TRBJ2-5; tentatively, D is TRBD1 or TRBD2 (6 bases each). The CDR3 runs 14 residues. V was cut by 6 bases and J by 2 bases, with 13 bases left in between. In germline, CDR1 is MDHEN, CDR2 SYDVKM.